Described below is a single T cell receptor (beta chain) sequence and its context. Its antigen is not identified. V was pared by 3 bases and J by 2 bases, with 5 bases of the junction left unmatched. The CDR3 has 15 residues. In germline, CDR1 is SGHRS, CDR2 YFSETQ. Sequenced by immunoSEQ multiplex PCR; TCRdb stores in-frame clones only, minus some. The sample consists of tens of thousands of clones, around nine tenths of them appearing once. The source of the sample is a study of T cell responses to AZD1222 COVID-19 vaccine. The study's findings and limits: Of spike-specific TCRs, nearly half reportedly target regions left unmutated in variants.

This sequence joins TRBV5-1 and TRBJ1-5; 7 positions agree with TRBD1. The sequences come from peripheral blood, collected on day 0 of AZD1222 vaccination. This clonotype originated in an adult in good health. The CDR3 region has the DNA TGCGCCAGCAGCTACAGGGGAAATGGCAATCAGCCCCAGCATTTT. Amino acids: CASSYRGNGNQPQHF.